These 2 T cell receptor beta chains came from one sample sequenced in a study of shared T cell receptors in the human thymus. Assay: immunoSEQ multiplex PCR; the TCRdb copy retains only in-frame clones and omits some. The profile shows hundreds of thousands of clones, approximately 83% of them singletons. The data were also submitted as part of a second study, on human thymus T cells.

Specimen: thymocytes. All receptors derive from a girl under two years old with a congenital heart defect.

The gene calls are TRBV4-3 and TRBJ2-1, with a possible D match to TRBD1 (5 bases). V lost 4 bases, J lost 4 bases, and 8 bases lay in between. The CDR3 runs to 13 residues. Germline CDR1 is LGHNA and CDR2 is YSLEER. CDR3: CASSPDRYNEQFF. The CDR3 nucleotides read TGCGCCAGCAGCCCAGACAGATACAATGAGCAGTTCTTC.

The chain combines TRBV9 with TRBJ1-3, with TRBD1 identical over 7 bases. CDR3 size: 16 residues. Losses at the gene ends were 2 bases for V and 4 bases for J; bases not matched to a gene: 9. Germline V lookup: CDR1 SGDLS, CDR2 YYNGEE. The CDR3 nucleotides read TGTGCCAGCAGCGTTAGGACAGGCCTTAACGGAAACACCATATATTTT. It specifies CASSVRTGLNGNTIYF.